A selection of T cell receptor beta chains follows, all from one sample in a study of blood T cell repertoires in COVID-19. TCRdb's table, derived via immunoSEQ multiplex PCR, lists solely in-frame clones and lacks some. In the table there are 250,000 to 350,000 clones, approximately 91% of which are singletons. Sequenced material: peripheral blood. The receptors stem from a woman aged 40 to 50 who had recovered from COVID-19. Each CDR3 is given with its conserved first and last residue. The D gene is left open where the match is weak. The size of a clone is reported for some rows only, either as once, few or many, or as a class for expanded clones.

once TRBJ2-1 TRBV4-1 TRBD2 CASSQRFLAGVEQFF TGCGCCAGCAGCCAAAGGTTTCTAGCGGGAGTTGAGCAGTTCTTC
once TRBJ2-5 TRBV5-1 . CASMPGGYQETQYF TGCGCCAGCATGCCGGGCGGGTACCAAGAGACCCAGTACTTC
. TRBJ2-3 TRBV5-4 TRBD2 CASTNVAGGPDTQYF TGTGCCAGCACCAACGTAGCGGGAGGGCCGGATACGCAGTATTTT
. TRBJ2-5 TRBV27 TRBD2 CASSLLAGGPTETQYF TGTGCCAGCAGTTTACTAGCGGGAGGGCCTACGGAGACCCAGTACTTC
. TRBJ2-5 TRBV12-5 . CASAIGGSQETQYF TGTGCTAGTGCCATTGGGGGCAGCCAAGAGACCCAGTACTTC
. TRBJ2-6 TRBV6-1 . CASSEQITGANVLTF TGTGCCAGCAGTGAGCAGATTACTGGGGCCAACGTCCTGACTTTC
. TRBJ2-2 TRBV19 . CASTWRGNTGELFF TGTGCCAGTACCTGGCGGGGGAACACCGGGGAGCTGTTTTTT
. TRBJ2-7 TRBV11-3 . CASSPGYEQYF TGTGCCAGCAGCCCAGGGTACGAGCAGTACTTC
. TRBJ1-5 TRBV27 TRBD1 CASSKAGTGDQPQHF TGTGCCAGCAGTAAAGCCGGGACAGGGGATCAGCCCCAGCATTTT
. TRBJ2-7 TRBV5-4 TRBD1 CASSKDRVYEQYF TGTGCCAGCAGCAAAGACAGGGTGTACGAGCAGTACTTC
. TRBJ2-5 TRBV28 TRBD2 CASSRTSGLKTQYF TGTGCCAGCAGTCGGACTAGCGGGTTAAAGACCCAGTACTTC
. TRBJ1-1 TRBV7-2 TRBD1 CASSLQGAGEAFF TGTGCCAGCAGCTTACAGGGGGCGGGGGAAGCTTTCTTT
once TRBJ2-5 TRBV24-1 TRBD1 CATSDLRQGGETQYF TGTGCCACCAGTGATTTGCGACAGGGTGGGGAGACCCAGTACTTC
. TRBJ2-1 TRBV24-1 . CATSDLRESNEQFF TGTGCCACCAGTGATTTGCGGGAGAGCAATGAGCAGTTCTTC
. TRBJ2-5 TRBV2 TRBD2 CASTPGLSGRETQYF TGTGCCAGCACCCCGGGCTTAAGCGGGAGGGAGACCCAGTACTTC
. TRBJ1-1 TRBV7-9 . CASSFGGQVEAFF TGTGCCAGCAGCTTCGGGGGGCAAGTTGAAGCTTTCTTT
. TRBJ2-1 TRBV3-1/TRBV3-2 TRBD2 CASSQGPGLAGENNEQFF TGTGCCAGCAGCCAGGGCCCGGGACTAGCGGGAGAGAACAATGAGCAGTTCTTC
once TRBJ2-7 TRBV3-1/TRBV3-2 . CASSQGLTYEQYF TGTGCCAGCAGCCAGGGGCTTACCTACGAGCAGTACTTC
. TRBJ2-3 TRBV6-1 . CASSDRAVTDTQYF TGTGCCAGCAGTGACAGGGCGGTCACAGATACGCAGTATTTT
. TRBJ2-7 TRBV9 TRBD1 CASSTEGTGAEYF TGTGCCAGCAGCACAGAGGGAACAGGGGCCGAGTACTTC
. TRBJ1-1 TRBV10-2 TRBD1 CASMRQGNTEAFF TGCGCCAGCATGCGACAGGGGAACACTGAAGCTTTCTTT
few TRBJ2-7 TRBV28 TRBD1 CASSPGQAYSYEQYF TGTGCCAGCAGTCCAGGACAGGCGTACTCCTACGAGCAGTACTTC
. TRBJ1-6 TRBV5-1 . CASAAPAENSPLHF TGCGCCAGCGCGGCCCCGGCGGAGAATTCACCCCTCCACTTT
. TRBJ2-3 TRBV7-8 TRBD1 CASSLRDRGLALHDTQYF TGTGCCAGCAGCTTACGAGACAGGGGGCTAGCTCTGCACGATACGCAGTATTTT
. TRBJ1-1 TRBV29-1 TRBD1 CSLITGTGATEAFF TGCAGTCTAATTACCGGGACAGGAGCTACTGAAGCTTTCTTT
. TRBJ1-5 TRBV6-8 . CASSYRGESNQPQHF TGTGCCAGCAGTTACAGGGGTGAAAGCAATCAGCCCCAGCATTTT
once TRBJ2-1 TRBV30 . CAYAEFGEQFF TGTGCCTACGCTGAGTTTGGTGAGCAGTTCTTC
once TRBJ2-3 TRBV29-1 . CSVEAGTDTQYF TGCAGCGTTGAAGCAGGGACAGATACGCAGTATTTT
. TRBJ2-3 TRBV28 . CASSLDLGRVADTQYF TGTGCCAGCAGTTTAGATCTTGGCAGGGTGGCAGATACGCAGTATTTT
. TRBJ2-3 TRBV6-6 TRBD1 CASSYRQGPDTQYF TGTGCCAGCAGTTATAGACAGGGGCCAGATACGCAGTATTTT
. TRBJ2-1 TRBV9 TRBD2 CASSTPIAGTYNEQFF TGTGCCAGCAGCACCCCTATAGCGGGGACGTACAATGAGCAGTTCTTC
. TRBJ2-1 TRBV7-3 . CASSPQGGGDEQFF TGTGCCAGCAGCCCACAAGGGGGGGGTGATGAGCAGTTCTTC
. TRBJ2-3 TRBV28 TRBD2 CASSVGPGGPDTQYF TGTGCCAGCAGTGTAGGTCCGGGAGGCCCAGATACGCAGTATTTT
. TRBJ2-7 TRBV24-1 . CATSDFDEQYF TGTGCCACCAGTGATTTCGACGAGCAGTACTTC
. TRBJ1-2 TRBV9 . CASSAGHAGDYGYTF TGTGCCAGCAGCGCCGGACACGCGGGGGACTATGGCTACACCTTC
. TRBJ1-1 TRBV19 . CASSTGGLMDTEAFF TGTGCCAGTAGTACCGGGGGGTTAATGGACACTGAAGCTTTCTTT
. TRBJ1-5 TRBV29-1 TRBD1 CSTGQGHGQPQHF TGCAGCACAGGACAGGGCCATGGTCAGCCCCAGCATTTT
. TRBJ1-2 TRBV19 . CASSFPRSPYGYTF TGTGCCAGTAGTTTCCCTCGGAGTCCCTATGGCTACACCTTC